This T cell receptor (beta chain) originates from a study of blood T cell repertoires in COVID-19. Study-wide context: The United States, Italy and Spain supplied acute and convalescent COVID-19 samples. The cDNA or gDNA used as material had been derived from T cells, B-cell-depleted T cells, or PBMCs.

Method: immunoSEQ multiplex PCR; TCRdb's copy keeps in-frame clones and lacks some. The data hold about 140,000 clones, with roughly 82% observed a single time. The CDR3 is made up of 12 amino acids. V gave up 4 bases and J gave up 5 bases, with 6 bases separating them. The rearrangement joins TRBV12-3 or TRBV12-4 to TRBJ1-5; unclear D gene. The sample consisted of peripheral blood. The clonotype comes from an elderly man with acute or convalescent COVID-19. The CDR3 coding sequence is TGTGCCAGCAGTTCCCTCGATCAGCCCCAGCATTTT. Translating it yields CASSSLDQPQHF.